This record looks at one T cell receptor beta chain sequence and its context. In the original processing: Reference gene primer amplification yielded estimated nucleated cell counts. TCRdb's table, derived via immunoSEQ multiplex PCR, lists solely in-frame clones and lacks some. V and J calls and clone size come straight from that table; D and trimming were deduced from the DNA. Among 130,000 to 150,000 clones listed, roughly 90% were seen once. The germline gives CDR1 SGHKS, CDR2 YYEKEE (reference sequence). The CDR3 has 14 residues. Trimming took 3 bases from V and 6 from J, leaving 13 bases between them. The record originates from a study of blood T cell repertoires in COVID-19. Study-wide background: Specimens from acute and convalescent COVID-19 originated in the United States, Italy and Spain. Nucleic acid was either cDNA or gDNA, and it came from T cells, B-cell-depleted T cells, or PBMCs.

Sample: peripheral blood. The gene calls are TRBV5-5 and TRBJ1-5; D possibly corresponds to TRBD1 (5 bases). This sequence was found in a man aged 50 or older with active or convalescent COVID-19. CDR3 amino acids: CASSSVGGTQPQHF. The CDR3 DNA sequence: TGTGCCAGCAGCTCGGTTGGGGGGACTCAGCCCCAGCATTTT.